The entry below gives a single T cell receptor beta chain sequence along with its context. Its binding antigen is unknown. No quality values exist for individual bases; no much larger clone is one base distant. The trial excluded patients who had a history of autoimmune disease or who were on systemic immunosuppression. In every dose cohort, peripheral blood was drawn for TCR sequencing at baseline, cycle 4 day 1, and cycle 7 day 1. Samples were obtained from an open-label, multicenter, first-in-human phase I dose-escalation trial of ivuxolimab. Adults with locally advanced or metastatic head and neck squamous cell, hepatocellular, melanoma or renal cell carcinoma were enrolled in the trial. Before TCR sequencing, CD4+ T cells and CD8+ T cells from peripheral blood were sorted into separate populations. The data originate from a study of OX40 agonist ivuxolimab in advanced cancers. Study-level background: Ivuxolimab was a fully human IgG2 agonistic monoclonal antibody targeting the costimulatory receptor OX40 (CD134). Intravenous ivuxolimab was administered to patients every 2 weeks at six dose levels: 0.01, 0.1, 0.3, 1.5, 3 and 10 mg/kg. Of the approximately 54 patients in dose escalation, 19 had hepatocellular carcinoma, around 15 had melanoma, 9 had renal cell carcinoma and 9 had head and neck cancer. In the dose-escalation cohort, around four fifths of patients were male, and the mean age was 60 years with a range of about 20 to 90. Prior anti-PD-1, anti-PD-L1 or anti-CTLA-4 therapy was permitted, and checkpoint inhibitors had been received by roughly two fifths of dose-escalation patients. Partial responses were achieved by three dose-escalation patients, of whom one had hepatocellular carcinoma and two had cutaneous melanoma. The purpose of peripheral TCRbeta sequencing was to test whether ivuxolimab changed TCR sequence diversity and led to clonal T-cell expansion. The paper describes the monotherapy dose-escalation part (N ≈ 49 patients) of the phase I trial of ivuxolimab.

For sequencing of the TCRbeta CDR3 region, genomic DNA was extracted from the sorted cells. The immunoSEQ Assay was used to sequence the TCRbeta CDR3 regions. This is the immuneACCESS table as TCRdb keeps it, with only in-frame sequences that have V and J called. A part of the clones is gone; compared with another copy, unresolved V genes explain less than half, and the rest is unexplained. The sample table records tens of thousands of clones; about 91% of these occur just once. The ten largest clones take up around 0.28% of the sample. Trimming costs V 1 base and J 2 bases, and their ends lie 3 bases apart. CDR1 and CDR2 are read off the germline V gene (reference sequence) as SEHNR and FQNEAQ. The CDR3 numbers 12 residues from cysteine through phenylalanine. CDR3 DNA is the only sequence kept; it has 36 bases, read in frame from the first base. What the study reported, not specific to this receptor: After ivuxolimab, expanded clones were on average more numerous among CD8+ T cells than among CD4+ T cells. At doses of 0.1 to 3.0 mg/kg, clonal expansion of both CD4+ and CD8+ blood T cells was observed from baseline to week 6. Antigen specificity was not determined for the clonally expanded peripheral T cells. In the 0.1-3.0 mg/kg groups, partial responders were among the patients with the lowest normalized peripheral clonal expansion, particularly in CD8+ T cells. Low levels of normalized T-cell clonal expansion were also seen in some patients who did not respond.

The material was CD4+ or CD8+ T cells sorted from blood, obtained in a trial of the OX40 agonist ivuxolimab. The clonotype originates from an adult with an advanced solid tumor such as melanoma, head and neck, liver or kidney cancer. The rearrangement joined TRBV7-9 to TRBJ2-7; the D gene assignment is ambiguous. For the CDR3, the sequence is CASSLVPYEQYF. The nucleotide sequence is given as TGTGCCAGCAGCTTAGTGCCCTACGAGCAGTACTTC.